This T cell receptor beta chain was found in a study of T cell responses to AZD1222 COVID-19 vaccine. Study-wide findings and caveats: White British people made up most donors, females outnumbered males, and clonal diversity was possibly underestimated.

TCRdb's table, derived via immunoSEQ multiplex PCR, lists solely in-frame clones and lacks some. The data contain 80,000 to 100,000 clones, approximately 83% of them singletons. The CDR3 totals 12 residues. Germline V CDR1 and CDR2: LNHDA, SQIVND (reference sequence). The V end lost 5 bases, the J end lost 4 bases, and 8 bases lay between the germline ends. This clone was counted between two and nine times. No antigen is known for it. This sample comprised peripheral blood, obtained 28 days after the second AZD1222 dose. The chain combines TRBV19 with TRBJ1-1; D remains unclear. The clonotype was recovered from an adult who received the AZD1222 COVID-19 vaccine. CDR3 nucleotide sequence: TGTGCCAGTAGTGGGATGTCCACTGAAGCTTTCTTT. It codes for CASSGMSTEAFF.